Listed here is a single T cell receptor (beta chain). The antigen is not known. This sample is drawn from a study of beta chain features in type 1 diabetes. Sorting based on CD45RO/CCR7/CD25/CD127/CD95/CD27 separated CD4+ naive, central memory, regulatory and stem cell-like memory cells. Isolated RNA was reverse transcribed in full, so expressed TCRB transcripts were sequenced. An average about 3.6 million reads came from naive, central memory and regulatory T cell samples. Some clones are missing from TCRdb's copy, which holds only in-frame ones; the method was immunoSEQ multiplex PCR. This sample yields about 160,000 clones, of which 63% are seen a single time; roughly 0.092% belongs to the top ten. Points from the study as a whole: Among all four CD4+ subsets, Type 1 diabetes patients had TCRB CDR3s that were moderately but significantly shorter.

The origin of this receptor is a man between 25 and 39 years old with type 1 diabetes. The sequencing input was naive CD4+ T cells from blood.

Here the CDR3 reads CASSLAGNEKLFF. The CDR3 coding sequence is TGTGCCAGCAGCTTGGCAGGGAATGAAAAACTGTTTTTT. The V gene is TRBV13, the J gene TRBJ1-4; tentative D call: TRBD1 (5 bases). Germline CDR1 and CDR2: PRHDT and FYEKMQ (reference sequence). The germline V and J ends were trimmed by 3 bases and 5 bases, with 7 bases remaining between them. This CDR3 has 13 amino acids. The whole variable domain, remainder taken from reference TRBV13 and TRBJ1-4, is AAGVIQSPRHLIKEKRETATLKCYPIPRHDTVYWYQQGPGQDPQFLISFYEKMQSDKGSIPDRFSAQQFSDYHSELNMSSLELGDSALYFCASSLAGNEKLFFGSGTQLSVL.